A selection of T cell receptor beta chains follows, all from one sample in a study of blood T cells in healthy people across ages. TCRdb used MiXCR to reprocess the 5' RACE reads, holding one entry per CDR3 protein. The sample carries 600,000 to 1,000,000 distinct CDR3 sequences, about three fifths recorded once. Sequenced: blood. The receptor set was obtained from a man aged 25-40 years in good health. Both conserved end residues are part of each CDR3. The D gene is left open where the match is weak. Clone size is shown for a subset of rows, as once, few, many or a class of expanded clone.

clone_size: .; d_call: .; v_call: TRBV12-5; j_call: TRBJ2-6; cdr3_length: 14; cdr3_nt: TGTGCTAGCCGCGAAGGCGGGGGGGCCAACGTCCTGACTTTC; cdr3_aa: CASREGGGANVLTF
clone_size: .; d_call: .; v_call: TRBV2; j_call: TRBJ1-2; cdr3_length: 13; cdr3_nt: TGTGCCAGCAGTGAAGCGCTTGGGGTGGTGGTCACCTTC; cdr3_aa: CASSEALGVVVTF
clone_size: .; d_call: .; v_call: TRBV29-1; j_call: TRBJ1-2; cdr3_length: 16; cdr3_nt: TGCAGCGTTGATAGGGTAGGGGCGGTAACAGGATATGGCTACACCTTC; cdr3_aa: CSVDRVGAVTGYGYTF
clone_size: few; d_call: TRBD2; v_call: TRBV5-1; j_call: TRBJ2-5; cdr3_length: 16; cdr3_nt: TGCGCCAGCAGCTTGGACGGGAGGCGGCTCCAAGAGACCCAGTACTTC; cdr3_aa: CASSLDGRRLQETQYF
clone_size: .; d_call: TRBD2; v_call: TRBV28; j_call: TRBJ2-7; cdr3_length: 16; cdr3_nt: TGTGCCAGCAGAACCCCCTCTAGCGGGATCGGGGACGAGCAGTACTTC; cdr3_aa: CASRTPSSGIGDEQYF
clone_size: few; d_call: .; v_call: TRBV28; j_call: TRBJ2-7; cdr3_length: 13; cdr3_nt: TGTGCCAGCAGTTTTGGGATAGACTACGAGCAGTACTTC; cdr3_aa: CASSFGIDYEQYF
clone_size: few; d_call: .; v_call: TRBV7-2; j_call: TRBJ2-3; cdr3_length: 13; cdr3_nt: TGTGCCAGCAGTTATAAACGGGCGGATACGCAGTATTTT; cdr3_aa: CASSYKRADTQYF
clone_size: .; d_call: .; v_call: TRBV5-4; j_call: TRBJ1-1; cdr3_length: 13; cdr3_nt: TGTGCCAGCAGCCCCGGTGAGATGACTGAAGCTTTCTTT; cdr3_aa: CASSPGEMTEAFF
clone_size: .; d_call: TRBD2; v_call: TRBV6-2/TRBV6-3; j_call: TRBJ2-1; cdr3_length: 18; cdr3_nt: TGTGCCAGCACCAGTCCCCCTTGGACTAGCGGGACCCTGAATGAGCAGTTCTTC; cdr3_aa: CASTSPPWTSGTLNEQFF
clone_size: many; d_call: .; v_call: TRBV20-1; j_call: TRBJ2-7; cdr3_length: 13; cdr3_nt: TGCAGTGCATCAGGGCCACGCTCCTACGAGCAGTACTTC; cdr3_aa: CSASGPRSYEQYF
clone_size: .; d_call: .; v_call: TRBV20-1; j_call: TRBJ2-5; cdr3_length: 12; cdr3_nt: TGCAGTGCGGCGACAGGGAGGGAGACCCAGTACTTC; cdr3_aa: CSAATGRETQYF
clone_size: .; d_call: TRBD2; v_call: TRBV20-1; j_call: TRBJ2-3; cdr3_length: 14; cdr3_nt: TGCAGTGCCATGGAGGGAGGGAGCGCAGATACGCAGTATTTT; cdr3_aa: CSAMEGGSADTQYF
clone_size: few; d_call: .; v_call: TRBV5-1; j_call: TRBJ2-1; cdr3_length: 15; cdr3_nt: TGCGCCAGCAGCTCGGAACCTGGGGGGACAGTTAAGCAGTTCTTC; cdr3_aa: CASSSEPGGTVKQFF
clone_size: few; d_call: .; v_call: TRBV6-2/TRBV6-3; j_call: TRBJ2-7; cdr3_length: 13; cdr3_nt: TGTGCCAGCAGTGTAGGACCCGGATACGAGCAGTACTTC; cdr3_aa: CASSVGPGYEQYF
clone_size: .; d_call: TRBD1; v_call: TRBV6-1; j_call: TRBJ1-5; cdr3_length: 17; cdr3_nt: TGTGCCAGCCTAGCGCGTCCTAATCAGGGGGCGGATCAGCCCCAGCATTTT; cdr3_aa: CASLARPNQGADQPQHF
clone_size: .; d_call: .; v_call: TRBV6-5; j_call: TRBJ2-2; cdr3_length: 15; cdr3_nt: TGTGCCAGCAGTACCCGACCGCGGGTCACCGGGGAGCTGTTTTTT; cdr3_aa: CASSTRPRVTGELFF
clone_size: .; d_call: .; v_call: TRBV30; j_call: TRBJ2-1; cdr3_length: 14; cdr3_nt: TGTGCCTGGCAAGCCGGGACTGACTACAATGAGCAGTTCTTC; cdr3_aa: CAWQAGTDYNEQFF
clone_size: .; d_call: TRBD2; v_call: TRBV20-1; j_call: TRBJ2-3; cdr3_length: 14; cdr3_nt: TGTAGTGCTCGCATAGCGGGAAGCACAGATACGCAGTATTTT; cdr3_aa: CSARIAGSTDTQYF
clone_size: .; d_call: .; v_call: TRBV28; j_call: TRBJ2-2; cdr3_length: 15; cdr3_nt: TGTGCCAGCAAGGCTAGCAGAGAATACACCGGGGAGCTGTTTTTT; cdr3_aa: CASKASREYTGELFF
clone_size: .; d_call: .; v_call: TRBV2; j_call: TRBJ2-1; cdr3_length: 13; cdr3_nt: TGTGCCAGCAGTGAAGAGTCCTACAATGAGCAGTTCTTC; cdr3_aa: CASSEESYNEQFF
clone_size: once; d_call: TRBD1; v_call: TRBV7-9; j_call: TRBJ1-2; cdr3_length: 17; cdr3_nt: TGTGCCAGCAGCTTGACAGGGGGCGTTATCGTCGGAATTGGCTACACCTTC; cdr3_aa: CASSLTGGVIVGIGYTF
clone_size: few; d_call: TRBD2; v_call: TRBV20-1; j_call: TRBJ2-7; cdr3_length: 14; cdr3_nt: TGCAGTGCTAGAGGTTCTAGCGGGAGATACGAGCAGTACTTC; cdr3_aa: CSARGSSGRYEQYF
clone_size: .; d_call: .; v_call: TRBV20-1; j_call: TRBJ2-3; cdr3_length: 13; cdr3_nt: TGCAGTGCCCAGCGGGCCCAGTCAGATACGCAGTATTTT; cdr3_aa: CSAQRAQSDTQYF
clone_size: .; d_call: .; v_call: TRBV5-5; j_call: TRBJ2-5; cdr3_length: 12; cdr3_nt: TGTGCCAGCAGCTTGGTGGTTGGCAAGCAGTACTTC; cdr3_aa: CASSLVVGKQYF
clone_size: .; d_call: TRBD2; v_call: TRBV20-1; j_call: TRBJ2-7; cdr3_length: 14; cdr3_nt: TGCAGTGCAAGAGCGGGAGGCCTGAACTACGAGCAGTACTTC; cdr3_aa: CSARAGGLNYEQYF
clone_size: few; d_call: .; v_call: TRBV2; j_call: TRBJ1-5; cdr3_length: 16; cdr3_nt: TGTGCCAGCAGTGGGGGCAGGGGATATAGCAATCAGCCCCAGCATTTT; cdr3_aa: CASSGGRGYSNQPQHF
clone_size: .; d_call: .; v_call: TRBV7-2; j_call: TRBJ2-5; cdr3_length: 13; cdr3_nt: TGTGCCAGCAGCTCGAGGGTATGGGAGACCCAGTACTTC; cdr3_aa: CASSSRVWETQYF
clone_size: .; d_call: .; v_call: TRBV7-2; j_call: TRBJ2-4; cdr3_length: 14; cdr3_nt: TGTGCCAGCAGCTTTAACGGAGAGGGAAACATTCAGTACTTC; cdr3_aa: CASSFNGEGNIQYF
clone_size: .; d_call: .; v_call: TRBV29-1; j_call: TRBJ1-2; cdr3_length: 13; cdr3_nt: TGCAGCGTTGAGGCAGGGCCCAACTATGGCTACACCTTC; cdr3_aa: CSVEAGPNYGYTF
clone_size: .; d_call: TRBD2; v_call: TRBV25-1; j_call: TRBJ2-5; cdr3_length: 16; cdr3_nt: TGTGCCAGCAGTGAATGGTCGGGACTAGCTCAAGAGACCCAGTACTTC; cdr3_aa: CASSEWSGLAQETQYF
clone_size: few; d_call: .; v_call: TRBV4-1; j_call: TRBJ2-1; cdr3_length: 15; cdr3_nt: TGCGCCAGCAGCCAAGATGAGGGGTCCTACAATGAGCAGTTCTTC; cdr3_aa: CASSQDEGSYNEQFF
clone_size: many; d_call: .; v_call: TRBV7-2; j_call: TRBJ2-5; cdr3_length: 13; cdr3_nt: TGTGCCAGCAGCTTAAGGGAACGGGAGACCCAGTACTTC; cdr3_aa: CASSLRERETQYF
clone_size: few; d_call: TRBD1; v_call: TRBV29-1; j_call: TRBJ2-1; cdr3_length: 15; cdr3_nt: TGCAGCGTTGAAGGCCGGGACAGGGGTCTCAATGAGCAGTTCTTC; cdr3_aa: CSVEGRDRGLNEQFF
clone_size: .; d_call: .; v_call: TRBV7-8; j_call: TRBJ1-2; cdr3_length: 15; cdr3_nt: TGTGCCAGCAGCTTAGTTCCCCGGCAGTCTCATGGCTACACCTTC; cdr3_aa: CASSLVPRQSHGYTF
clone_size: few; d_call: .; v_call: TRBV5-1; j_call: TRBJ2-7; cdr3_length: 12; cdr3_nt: TGCGCCAGCCGTGCTAGTTCCCACGAGCAGTACTTC; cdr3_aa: CASRASSHEQYF
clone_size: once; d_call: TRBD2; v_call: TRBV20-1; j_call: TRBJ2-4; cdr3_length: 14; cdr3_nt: TGCAGTGGTATTAGCGGGGGAGCCAAAAACATTCAGTACTTC; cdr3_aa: CSGISGGAKNIQYF
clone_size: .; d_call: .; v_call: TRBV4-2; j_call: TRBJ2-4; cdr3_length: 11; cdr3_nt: TGTGCCAGCAGCCAAGGCTACGAGCGGTACTTC; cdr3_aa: CASSQGYERYF
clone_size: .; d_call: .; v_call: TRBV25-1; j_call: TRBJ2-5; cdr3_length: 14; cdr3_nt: TGTGCCAGCAGTGAATTCCTCGTTGGGGAGACCCAGTACTTC; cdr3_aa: CASSEFLVGETQYF
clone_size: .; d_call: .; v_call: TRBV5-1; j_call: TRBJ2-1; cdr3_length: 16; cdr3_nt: TGCGCCAGCAGCCTCCACGACAGGACGACTTACAATGAGCAGTTCTTC; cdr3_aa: CASSLHDRTTYNEQFF
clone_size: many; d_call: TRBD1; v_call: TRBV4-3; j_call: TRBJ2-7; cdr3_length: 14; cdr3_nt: TGCGCCAGCAGTTACGACAGGGGCGAATACGAGCAGTACTTC; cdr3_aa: CASSYDRGEYEQYF
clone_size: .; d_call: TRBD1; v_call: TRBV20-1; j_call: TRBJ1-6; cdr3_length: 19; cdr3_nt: TGCAGTGCTAGAGATGCTATCCGGACAGGGGGCTCCTATAATTCACCCCTCCACTTT; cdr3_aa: CSARDAIRTGGSYNSPLHF
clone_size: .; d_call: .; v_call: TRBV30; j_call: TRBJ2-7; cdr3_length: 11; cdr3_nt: TGTGCCTGCGGGAGTGGCTACGAGCAGTACTTC; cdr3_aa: CACGSGYEQYF
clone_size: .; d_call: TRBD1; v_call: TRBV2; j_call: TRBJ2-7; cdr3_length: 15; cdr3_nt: TGTGCCAGCAGTCCCGTTCAGGGGGCTGGTTACGAGCAGTACTTC; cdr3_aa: CASSPVQGAGYEQYF
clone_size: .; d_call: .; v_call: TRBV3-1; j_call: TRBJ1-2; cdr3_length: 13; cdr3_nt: TGTGCCAGCAGCCAAATGCTCGACGGTGGCTACACCTTC; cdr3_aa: CASSQMLDGGYTF
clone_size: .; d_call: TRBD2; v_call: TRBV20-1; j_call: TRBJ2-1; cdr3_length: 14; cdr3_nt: TGCAGTCTACTAGCGGGGGGACTCCTGCCTATTCAGTTCTTC; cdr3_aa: CSLLAGGLLPIQFF
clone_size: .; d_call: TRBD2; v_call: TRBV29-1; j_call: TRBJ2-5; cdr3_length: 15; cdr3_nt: TGCAGCGTTGACGGGGCGGGAGTCATGGGAGAGACCCAGTACTTC; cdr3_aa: CSVDGAGVMGETQYF
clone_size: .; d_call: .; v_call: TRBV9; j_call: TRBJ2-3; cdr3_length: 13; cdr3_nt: TGTGCCAGCAGCGTAGAAGTTGACGATACGCAGTATTTT; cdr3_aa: CASSVEVDDTQYF
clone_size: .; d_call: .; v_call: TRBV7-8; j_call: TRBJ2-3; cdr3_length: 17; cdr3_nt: TGTGCCAGCAGCCTCCTGGCGACTCCTTTCGGTACAGATACGCAGTATTTT; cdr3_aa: CASSLLATPFGTDTQYF
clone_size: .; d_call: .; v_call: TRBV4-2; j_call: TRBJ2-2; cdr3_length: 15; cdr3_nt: TGTGCCAGCAGCCTACGACAGGACGACACCGGGGAGCTGTTTTTT; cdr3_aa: CASSLRQDDTGELFF
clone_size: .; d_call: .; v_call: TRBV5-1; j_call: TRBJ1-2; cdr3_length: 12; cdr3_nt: TGCGCCAGCAGCGCAGCCCTTACGACGTACACCTTC; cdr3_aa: CASSAALTTYTF
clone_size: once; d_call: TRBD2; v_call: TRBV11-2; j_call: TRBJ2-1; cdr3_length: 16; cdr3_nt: TGTGCCAGCAGCCCACGGGGGACTAGCTGGTCCAATGGGCAGTTCTTC; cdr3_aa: CASSPRGTSWSNGQFF
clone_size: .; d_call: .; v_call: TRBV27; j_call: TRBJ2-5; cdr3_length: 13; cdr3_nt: TGTGCCAGCAGTCCTGCCTGGGGGGAGACCCAGTACTTC; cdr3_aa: CASSPAWGETQYF
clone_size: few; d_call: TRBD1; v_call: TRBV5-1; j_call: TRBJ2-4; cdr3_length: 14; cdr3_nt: TGCGCCAGCAGCGACGGACAGGATTCTAACATTCAGTACTTC; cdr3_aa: CASSDGQDSNIQYF
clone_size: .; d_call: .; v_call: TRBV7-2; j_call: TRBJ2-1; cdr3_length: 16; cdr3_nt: TGTGCCAGCAGCTTCCCCTGGGGGGGCGAGGCAAATGAGCAGTTCTTC; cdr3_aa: CASSFPWGGEANEQFF
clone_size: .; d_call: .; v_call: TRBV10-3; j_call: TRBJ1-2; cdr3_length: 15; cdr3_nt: TGTGCCATCAGTGAGTACAGGGAGGCGAACTATGGCTACACCTTC; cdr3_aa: CAISEYREANYGYTF
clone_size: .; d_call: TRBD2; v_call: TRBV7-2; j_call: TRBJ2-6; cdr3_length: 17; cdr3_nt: TGTGCCAGCAGCTTAGCGGGGGGGAACTCTGGGGCCAACGTCCTGACTTTC; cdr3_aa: CASSLAGGNSGANVLTF